Below, 32 T cell receptor beta chains from the same sample are listed, as sequenced in a study of persistence of HIV-infected CD4 T cells. These TCRs' antigens remain unknown. The libraries were made with immunoSEQ version 4 in survey mode. Sequencing used immunoSEQ multiplex PCR; TCRdb keeps in-frame clones, though not all of them. Of around 39,000 clones listed, 82% are singletons. Cells were stimulated with overlapping HIV-1 Gag 15-mer peptides. Memory cells lacking CD40L and CD69 with high CD45RO were sorted. This specimen was cultured CD4+ T cells from PBMCs, taken from a patient who received antiretroviral therapy. These receptors came from an adult with HIV. The donor label of this sample is uncertain.

The chain links TRBV7-9 to TRBJ1-1; unclear D gene. With 1 base removed from V and 6 bases from J, the gap between germline ends came to 9 bases. The germline CDR1 and CDR2 sequences are SEHNR and FQNEAQ (reference sequence). The CDR3 contains 13 residues. The CDR3 DNA sequence: TGTGCCAGCAGCTTAGGAGCGGCAGCTGAAGCTTTCTTT. Protein: CASSLGAAAEAFF.

DNA for the CDR3: TGTGCCAGTAGTGGACTCGGGACAGATACGCAGTATTTT. Translation gives CASSGLGTDTQYF. The V and J genes are TRBV19 and TRBJ2-3; a possible D gene is TRBD2 (5 bases). The CDR3 has 13 residues. V lost 5 bases, J lost 3 bases, and 9 bases lay in between. Germline CDR1 and CDR2: LNHDA and SQIVND (reference sequence).

This clone was detected only a few times. The chain employs TRBV21-1 and TRBJ1-1. TRBV21-1 is assigned pseudogene status. The CDR3 contains 13 residues. Written as DNA, the CDR3 is TGTGCCAGCAGCGCCCGCAGGAGCACTGAAGCTTTCTTT. Translated, it gives CASSARRSTEAFF.

This clone showed up just a few times. The rearrangement links TRBV6-5 to TRBJ2-2, with a tentative D call TRBD2 (5 bases). Trimming removed 8 bases at V and 6 bases at J, with 10 bases between. This CDR3 is 12 amino acids long. Germline V gene lookup returns CDR1 MNHEY and CDR2 SVGAGI. The CDR3 bases are TGTGCCAGCGGACTTTATGCCGGGGAGCTGTTTTTT. It specifies CASGLYAGELFF.

The genes are TRBV24-1 and TRBJ2-3; D is perhaps TRBD2 (6 bases). The V gene's germline CDR1 is KGHDR and CDR2 SFDVKD. The CDR3 is 16 residues long. Trimming stripped 5 bases from V and 3 bases from J, with 17 bases between. The CDR3 sequence is CATSVGGGLHTDTQYF. For the CDR3, the DNA is TGTGCCACCAGTGTTGGAGGAGGGCTACATACAGATACGCAGTATTTT.

This clone appeared a single time. J is TRBJ2-7 and V is TRBV5-1; perhaps TRBD1 as D (5 bases). V lost 0 bases and J 3 bases, leaving 13 bases between the germline ends. The CDR3 runs 15 residues. CDR1 is SGHRS, CDR2 YFSETQ, per germline. The CDR3 here is CASSLVAGRSYEQYF. The CDR3, as DNA: TGCGCCAGCAGCTTGGTGGCAGGGCGCAGCTACGAGCAGTACTTC.

This chain connects TRBV6-1 to TRBJ1-2; 8 bases are a match to TRBD1. Germline-derived CDR1 and CDR2 are MNHNS and SASEGT. Trimming removed 0 bases from V and 0 bases from J; junction bases left unmatched: 15. The CDR3 is 20 residues long. The CDR3 loop reads CASSEATLSTGGPANYGYTF. In DNA form, the CDR3 reads TGTGCCAGCAGTGAAGCCACCCTTTCTACAGGGGGACCAGCTAACTATGGCTACACCTTC.

CDR3 sequence (DNA): TGTGCCAGCAGCCCCCGACAGGGGACAGATACGCAGTATTTT. Its translation is CASSPRQGTDTQYF. The rearrangement uses TRBV3-1 (or the pseudogene TRBV3-2) and TRBJ2-3; 8 bases align to TRBD1. The CDR3 extends over 14 amino acids. CDR1 LGHDT and CDR2 YNNKEL come from the germline V gene (reference sequence). J was trimmed by 3 bases and V by 4 bases; bases with no gene match: 3.

CDR3 residues: CASSLEGDTEAFF. CDR3 coding DNA: TGTGCCAGCAGTCTTGAGGGGGACACTGAAGCTTTCTTT. This chain uses TRBV2 with TRBJ1-1; D may be TRBD1 (6 bases). The CDR3 totals 13 residues. Germline V gene data show CDR1 as SNHLY and CDR2 as FYNNEI. Trimming shortened V by 5 bases and J by 3 bases, and 10 bases separated the two germline ends. The full variable domain, rest sourced from reference TRBV2 and TRBJ1-1, is EPEVTQTPSHQVTQMGQEVILRCVPISNHLYFYWYRQILGQKVEFLVSFYNNEISEKSEIFDDQFSVERPDGSNFTLKIRSTKLEDSAMYFCASSLEGDTEAFFGQGTRLTVV.

This sequence joins TRBV9 and TRBJ1-1; D may be TRBD1 (6 bases). This CDR3 spans 16 amino acids. Germline values: CDR1 SGDLS, CDR2 YYNGEE. V gave up 0 bases and J gave up 4 bases, with 16 bases separating them. This CDR3 is CASSVGVAGGFTEAFF. CDR3 nucleotides: TGTGCCAGCAGCGTAGGGGTAGCTGGGGGCTTCACTGAAGCTTTCTTT.

V and J are TRBV19 and TRBJ1-1, with D possibly matching TRBD1 (5 bases). The ends were cut back, 7 bases at V and 1 base at J, with 16 bases in the middle. Germline-derived CDR1 and CDR2 are LNHDA and SQIVND (reference sequence). The length of the CDR3 is 15 residues. CDR3 nucleotides: TGTGCCAGTACGCACCGGTCGGGGCAGAACACTGAAGCTTTCTTT. Its protein product is CASTHRSGQNTEAFF.

This clone was seen a single time. The CDR3 sequence is CASSQGWRGSGTEAFF. In nucleotides, the CDR3 is TGTGCCAGCAGCCAAGGTTGGCGGGGGTCAGGGACTGAAGCTTTCTTT. The chain links TRBV3-1 (or the pseudogene TRBV3-2) to TRBJ1-1; tentative D call: TRBD1 (5 bases). Trimming left V 1 base short and J 5 bases short, with 17 bases between. This CDR3 has 16 amino acids. The germline V gene has CDR1 LGHDT and CDR2 YNNKEL (reference sequence).

This clone was counted between two and nine times. V and J are TRBV14 and TRBJ1-4; D call uncertain. Germline CDR1 reads SGHDN; CDR2 reads FVKESK. V lost 0 bases, J lost 11 bases, and 10 bases lay in between. CDR3 size: 13 residues. This CDR3 is CASSQDLQTKLFF. The CDR3 DNA reads as TGTGCCAGCAGCCAAGATTTGCAGACTAAACTGTTTTTT.

In its sample, this clone was seen a few times. The rearrangement joins TRBV7-9 to TRBJ1-1; a possible D gene is TRBD1 (5 bases). Per the germline V gene, CDR1 is SEHNR and CDR2 is FQNEAQ (reference sequence). V lost 1 base, J lost 8 bases, and 14 bases lay in between. The CDR3 is made up of 14 amino acids. The CDR3 protein is CASSLGAQGPEAFF. CDR3 DNA sequence: TGTGCCAGCAGCTTAGGGGCCCAGGGCCCGGAAGCTTTCTTT.

The genes are TRBV6-5 and TRBJ2-7; perhaps TRBD2 as D (5 bases). This CDR3 contains 15 residues. V dropped 7 bases and J dropped 5 bases, with 21 bases sitting between them. Germline V CDR1 and CDR2: MNHEY, SVGAGI. CDR3 coding DNA: TGTGCCAGCACTCTCACCCGGGATAGGCTAAACGAGCAGTACTTC. It is translated as CASTLTRDRLNEQYF.

This chain joins TRBV9 and TRBJ1-1; D is perhaps TRBD1 (5 bases). Germline CDR1 reads SGDLS; CDR2 reads YYNGEE. Trimming stripped 3 bases from V and 8 bases from J, with 14 bases between. The CDR3 is 13 amino acids. CDR3 DNA: TGTGCCAGCAGCGACATTGACAGAGGAGAAGCTTTCTTT. Protein product: CASSDIDRGEAFF.

The chain has TRBV10-1 and TRBJ2-1; D is uncertain. The CDR3 extends over 11 amino acids. The germline CDR1 and CDR2 sequences are WNHNN and SYGVQD (reference sequence). V was clipped by 4 bases and J by 9 bases, with 7 bases between them. DNA of the CDR3: TGCGCCAGCAGTGGAGTAGGTGAGCAGTTCTTC. Its translation: CASSGVGEQFF.

CDR3 sequence (DNA): TGTGCCAGCAGCTTAGGATCTGGTTCTGGAAACACCATATATTTT. It encodes CASSLGSGSGNTIYF. The chain couples TRBV11-3 to TRBJ1-3; D remains ambiguous. There are 15 residues in the CDR3. V was clipped by 1 base and J by 1 base, with 8 bases between them. The V gene's germline CDR1 is SGHNT and CDR2 YENEEA.

There are a few counts of this clone. This chain uses TRBV5-4 with TRBJ2-2; perhaps TRBD1 as D (5 bases). Trimming cost V 0 bases and J 8 bases, with 8 bases left between them. CDR3 size: 13 residues. Germline V gives CDR1 SGHNT, CDR2 YYREEE (reference sequence). CDR3 residues: CASSLVGEGELFF. The CDR3 region has the DNA TGTGCCAGCAGCTTGGTAGGGGAAGGGGAGCTGTTTTTT.

This clone has only a few counts. The chain combines TRBV9 with TRBJ2-7, with TRBD1 matching 7 bases. V lost 0 bases to trimming and J lost 4 bases; unmatched junction nucleotides: 7. Germline CDR1 SGDLS, CDR2 YYNGEE. The CDR3 loop spans 15 amino acids. The chain's CDR3 is CASSVVPGTVYEQYF. CDR3 nucleotides: TGTGCCAGCAGCGTAGTCCCCGGGACAGTATACGAGCAGTACTTC.

V usage is TRBV18 and J usage is TRBJ1-6; tentative D call: TRBD1 (5 bases). In germline, CDR1 is KGHSH, CDR2 LQKENI. Trimming shortened V by 3 bases and J by 5 bases, and 14 bases separated the two germline ends. The CDR3 has 16 amino acids. CDR3 sequence: CASSPSSQGNNSPLHF. Here the CDR3 DNA reads TGTGCCAGCTCACCTTCCAGTCAGGGTAATAATTCACCCCTCCACTTT.

The chain joins TRBV19 to TRBJ2-1, with a possible D match to TRBD1 (5 bases). CDR3 length: 13 amino acids. Germline lookup yields CDR1 LNHDA and CDR2 SQIVND (reference sequence). Trimming stripped 5 bases from V and 10 bases from J, with 15 bases between. DNA of the CDR3: TGTGCCAGTAGTGTACAAACAGGTATAGAGCAGTTCTTC. Residues: CASSVQTGIEQFF.

A single count supports this clone. V is TRBV18 and J is TRBJ1-1, with TRBD1 as a possible D gene (5 bases). Germline CDR1 reads KGHSH; CDR2 reads LQKENI. The CDR3 length is 14 residues. The ends were cut back, 2 bases at V and 4 bases at J, with 11 bases in the middle. The CDR3 protein is CASSPNGGGTEAFF. The CDR3 DNA reads as TGTGCCAGCTCACCAAACGGGGGGGGCACTGAAGCTTTCTTT.

This clone was seen a single time. The chain uses TRBV7-2 and TRBJ2-2, with 9 bases aligning to TRBD2. Germline loops: CDR1 SGHTA, CDR2 FQGNSA. V trimming: 11 bases; J trimming: 5 bases; junction bases outside the gene matches: 6. There are 13 residues in the CDR3. The CDR3 loop reads CACSGGVTGELFF. CDR3 DNA: TGTGCCTGTAGCGGGGGAGTTACCGGGGAGCTGTTTTTT.

The chain combines TRBV5-1 with TRBJ1-1; D might be TRBD1 (6 bases). This CDR3 is built from 14 residues. Germline lookup yields CDR1 SGHRS and CDR2 YFSETQ. Trimming pared 4 bases from V and 1 base from J, leaving 11 bases between. The CDR3 bases are TGCGCCAGCAGCCAAACGACAGGGAACACTGAAGCTTTCTTT. Translation: CASSQTTGNTEAFF.

The V and J genes are TRBV6-5 and TRBJ2-7; 13 bases align to TRBD2. CDR1 MNHEY and CDR2 SVGAGI come from the germline V gene. V shed 5 bases and J 4 bases; nucleotides not matched to a gene: 5. The CDR3 is made up of 15 amino acids. As DNA, the CDR3 is TGTGCCAGCAGTACCCGGACTAGCGGGGGATACGAGCAGTACGTC. Translated, it gives CASSTRTSGGYEQYV.

Only one count was recorded for this clone. V is TRBV13 and J is TRBJ2-1; 9 positions match TRBD1. The CDR3 is 16 residues long. Germline trimming cut 5 bases from V and 4 bases from J; bases unmatched to any gene: 9. CDR1 and CDR2 (germline): PRHDT, FYEKMQ (reference sequence). The CDR3 protein is CASSARTGGGYNEQFF. As DNA, the CDR3 is TGTGCCAGCAGCGCCCGAACAGGGGGCGGGTACAATGAGCAGTTCTTC.

The gene calls are TRBV18 and TRBJ2-3; 8 nucleotides line up with TRBD2. CDR1 and CDR2 (germline): KGHSH, LQKENI. CDR3 size: 17 residues. V dropped 1 base and J dropped 4; count of bases not matched to a gene: 10. The CDR3: CASSPLGERGLSDTQYF. For the CDR3, the DNA is TGTGCCAGCTCACCACTTGGTGAGCGGGGGCTTTCAGATACGCAGTATTTT.

V gene TRBV5-1 combines with J gene TRBJ1-2; D is unresolved. Germline-derived CDR1 and CDR2 are SGHRS and YFSETQ. This CDR3 region has 12 residues. Trimming cost V 0 bases and J 6 bases, with 6 bases left between them. CDR3 nucleotide sequence: TGCGCCAGCAGCTTGGACAGCGATGGCTACACCTTC. It is translated as CASSLDSDGYTF. The variable domain in full, completed from reference TRBV5-1 and TRBJ1-2, reads KAGVTQTPRYLIKTRGQQVTLSCSPISGHRSVSWYQQTPGQGLQFLFEYFSETQRNKGNFPGRFSGRQFSNSRSEMNVSTLELGDSALYLCASSLDSDGYTFGSGTRLTVV.

V gene TRBV2 combines with J gene TRBJ2-5; D is unresolved. The V end lost 6 bases, the J end lost 7 bases, and 18 bases lay between the germline ends. CDR3 length equals 14 residues. The germline gives CDR1 SNHLY, CDR2 FYNNEI. For the CDR3, the DNA is TGTGCCAGCAGAACAATCAAGGGCGAGGTGACCCAGTACTTC. It yields the protein CASRTIKGEVTQYF.

This clone was detected only once. Other DNA sequences within the sample encode an identical CDR3. The chain joins TRBV12-3 or TRBV12-4 to TRBJ2-1; no reliable D call. The CDR3 runs to 13 residues. V shed 5 bases and J shed 7 bases, with 12 bases lying between them. This CDR3 is CASSLDRSNEQFF. As DNA, the CDR3 is TGTGCCAGCAGTCTCGACCGGAGTAATGAGCAGTTCTTC.

This chain links TRBV30 with TRBJ2-1, with TRBD2 matching 15 bases. V was pared by 1 base and J by 3 bases, with 10 bases of the junction left unmatched. Per the germline V gene, CDR1 is GTSNPN and CDR2 is SVGIG (reference sequence). This CDR3 spans 19 amino acids. DNA of the CDR3: TGTGCCTGGAGTGAGGTTGCGGGACTAGCGGGGGGCTTCTACAATGAGCAGTTCTTC. Its protein is CAWSEVAGLAGGFYNEQFF.